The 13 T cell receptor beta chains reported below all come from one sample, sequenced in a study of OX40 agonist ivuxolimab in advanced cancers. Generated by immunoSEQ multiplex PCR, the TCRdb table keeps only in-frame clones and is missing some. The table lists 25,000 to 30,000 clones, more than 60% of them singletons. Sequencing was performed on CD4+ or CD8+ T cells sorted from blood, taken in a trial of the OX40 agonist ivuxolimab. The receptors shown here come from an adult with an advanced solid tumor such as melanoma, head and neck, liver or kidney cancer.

CDR3 sequence (DNA): TGTGCCAGCAGCTTGGGGCATAGTAGCAATCAGCCCCAGCATTTT. It codes for CASSLGHSSNQPQHF. The gene calls are TRBV5-4 and TRBJ1-5, with unresolved D. V lost 0 bases, J lost 0 bases, and 7 bases lay in between. In germline, CDR1 is SGHNT, CDR2 YYREEE (reference sequence). This CDR3 is 15 amino acids long.

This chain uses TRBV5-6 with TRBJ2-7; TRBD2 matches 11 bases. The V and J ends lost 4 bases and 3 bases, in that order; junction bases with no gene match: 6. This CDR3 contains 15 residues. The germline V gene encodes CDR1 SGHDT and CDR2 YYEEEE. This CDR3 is CASSLTSGSSYEQYF. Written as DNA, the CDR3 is TGTGCCAGCAGCCTTACTAGCGGGAGCAGCTACGAGCAGTACTTC.

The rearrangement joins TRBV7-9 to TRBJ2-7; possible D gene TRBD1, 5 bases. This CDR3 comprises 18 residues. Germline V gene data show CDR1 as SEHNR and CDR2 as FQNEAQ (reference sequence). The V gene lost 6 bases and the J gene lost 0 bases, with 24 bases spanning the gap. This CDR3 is CASSKTSLQDTRSYEQYF. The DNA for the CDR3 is TGTGCCAGCAGTAAAACAAGCCTACAGGACACCCGCTCCTACGAGCAGTACTTC.

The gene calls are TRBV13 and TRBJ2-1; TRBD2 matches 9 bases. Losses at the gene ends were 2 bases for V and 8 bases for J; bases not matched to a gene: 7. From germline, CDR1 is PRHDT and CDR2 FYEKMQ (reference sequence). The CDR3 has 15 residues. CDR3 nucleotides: TGTGCCAGCAGCTTATTGCGGGGGGGCCTCTATGAGCAGTTCTTC. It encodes CASSLLRGGLYEQFF.

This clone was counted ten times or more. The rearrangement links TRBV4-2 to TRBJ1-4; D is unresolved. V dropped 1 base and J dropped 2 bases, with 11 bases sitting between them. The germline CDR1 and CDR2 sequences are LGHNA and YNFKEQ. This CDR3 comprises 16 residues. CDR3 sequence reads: CASSQGVQGTNEKLFF. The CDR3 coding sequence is TGTGCCAGCAGCCAAGGCGTTCAAGGGACTAATGAAAAACTGTTTTTT.

CDR3 sequence (DNA): TGTGCCAGCAGTTTTATTTTTGGGTCCGGACAGGGGGCTGGCGAGCAGTACTTC. Amino acids: CASSFIFGSGQGAGEQYF. This sequence joins TRBV28 and TRBJ2-7; TRBD1 matches at 11 bases. The CDR3 sequence is 18 residues long. The J segment lost 6 bases and the V segment lost 3 bases, leaving 16 bases of the junction unmatched. The germline CDR1 and CDR2 sequences are MDHEN and SYDVKM.

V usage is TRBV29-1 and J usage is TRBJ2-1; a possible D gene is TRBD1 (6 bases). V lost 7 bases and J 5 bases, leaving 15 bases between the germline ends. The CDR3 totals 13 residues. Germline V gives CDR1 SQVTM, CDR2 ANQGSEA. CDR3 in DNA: TGCAGCGATCGTTCGACAGGCGACAATGAGCAGTTCTTC. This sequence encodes CSDRSTGDNEQFF.

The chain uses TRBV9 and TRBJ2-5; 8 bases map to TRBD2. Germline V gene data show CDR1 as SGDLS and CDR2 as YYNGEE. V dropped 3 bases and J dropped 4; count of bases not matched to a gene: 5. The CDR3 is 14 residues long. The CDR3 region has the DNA TGTGCCAGCAGCGCCCTCGCGGGGGGAGAGACCCAGTACTTC. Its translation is CASSALAGGETQYF.

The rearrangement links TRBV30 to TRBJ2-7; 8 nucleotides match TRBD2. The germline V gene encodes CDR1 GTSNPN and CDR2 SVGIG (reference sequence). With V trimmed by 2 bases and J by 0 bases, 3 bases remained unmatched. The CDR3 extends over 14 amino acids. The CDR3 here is CAWSLAGLSYEQYF. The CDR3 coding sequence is TGTGCCTGGAGTCTAGCGGGTCTCTCCTACGAGCAGTACTTC.

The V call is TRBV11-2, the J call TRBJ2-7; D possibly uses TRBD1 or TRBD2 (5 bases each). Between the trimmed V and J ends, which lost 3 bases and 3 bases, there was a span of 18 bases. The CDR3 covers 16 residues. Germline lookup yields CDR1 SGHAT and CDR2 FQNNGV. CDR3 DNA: TGTGCCAGCAGCTTGACGAGGGGACCTAAAAACTACGAGCAGTACTTC. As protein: CASSLTRGPKNYEQYF.

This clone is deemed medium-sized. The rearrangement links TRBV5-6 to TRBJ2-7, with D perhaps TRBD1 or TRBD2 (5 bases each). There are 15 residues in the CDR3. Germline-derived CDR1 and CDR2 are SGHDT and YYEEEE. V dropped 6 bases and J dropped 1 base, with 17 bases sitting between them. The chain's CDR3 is CASNHLRGPSYEQYF. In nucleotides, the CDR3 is TGTGCCAGCAACCACCTGAGGGGCCCGTCCTACGAGCAGTACTTC.

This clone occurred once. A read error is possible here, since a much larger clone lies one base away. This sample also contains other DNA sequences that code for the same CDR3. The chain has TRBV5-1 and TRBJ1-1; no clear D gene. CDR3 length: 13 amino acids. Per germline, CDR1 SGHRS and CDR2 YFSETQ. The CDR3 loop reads CASSLGTNTEAFF. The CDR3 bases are TGCGCCAGCAGCTTGGGCACGAACACTGAAGCTTTTTTT.

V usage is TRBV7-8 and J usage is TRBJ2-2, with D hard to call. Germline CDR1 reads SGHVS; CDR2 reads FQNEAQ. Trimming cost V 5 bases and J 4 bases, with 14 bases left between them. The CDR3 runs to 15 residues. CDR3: CASSAPEIGTGELFF. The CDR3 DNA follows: TGTGCCAGCAGCGCCCCCGAGATTGGCACCGGGGAGCTGTTTTTT. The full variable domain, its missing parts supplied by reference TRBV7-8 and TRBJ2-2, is GAGVSQSPRYKVAKRGQDVALRCDPISGHVSLFWYQQALGQGPEFLTYFQNEAQLDKSGLPSDRFFAERPEGSVSTLKIQRTQQEDSAVYLCASSAPEIGTGELFFGEGSRLTVL.